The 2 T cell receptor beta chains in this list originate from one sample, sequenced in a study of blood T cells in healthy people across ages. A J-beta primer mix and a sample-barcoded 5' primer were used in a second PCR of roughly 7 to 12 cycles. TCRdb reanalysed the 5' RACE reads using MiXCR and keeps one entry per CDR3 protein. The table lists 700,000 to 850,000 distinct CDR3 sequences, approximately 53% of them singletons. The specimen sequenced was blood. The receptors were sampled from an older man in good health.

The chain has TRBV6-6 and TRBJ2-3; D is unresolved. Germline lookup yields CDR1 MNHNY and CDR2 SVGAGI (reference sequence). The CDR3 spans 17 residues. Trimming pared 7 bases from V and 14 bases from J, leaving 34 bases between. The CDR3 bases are TGTGCCAGCACCCTTATATTCGGCAAGTCGTGGCACAGATACGCGTATTTT. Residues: CASTLIFGKSWHRYAYF.

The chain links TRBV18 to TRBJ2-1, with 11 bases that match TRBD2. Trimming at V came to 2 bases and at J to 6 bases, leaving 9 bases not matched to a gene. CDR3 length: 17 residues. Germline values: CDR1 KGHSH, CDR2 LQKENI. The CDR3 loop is CASSPVVAGGPGNEQFF. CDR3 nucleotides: TGTGCCAGCTCACCAGTGGTAGCGGGAGGGCCGGGCAATGAGCAGTTCTTC.